These 13 T cell receptor beta chains were sequenced from one sample in a study of T-cell reconstitution after alpha-beta-depleted transplantation in children. The library targeted TCRbeta and was prepared with unique molecular identifiers. TCRdb processed the PCR reads anew with MiXCR; each CDR3 protein has one entry. Of hundreds of thousands of distinct CDR3 sequences listed, under 15% were seen once; the top ten hold about 5%. The sequences come from PBMCs from the stem cell graft donor, collected from the stem cell graft. These receptors all come from a human donor who donated a stem cell graft to a child with combined immunodeficiency.

This clonotype showed up just a few times. The rearrangement links TRBV27 to TRBJ2-7; no reliable D call. The germline V gene has CDR1 MNHEY and CDR2 SMNVEV (reference sequence). Between the trimmed V and J ends, which lost 6 bases and 3 bases, there was a span of 12 bases. This CDR3 contains 13 residues. This CDR3 reads CASSPDGVYEQYF. For the CDR3, the DNA is TGTGCCAGCAGCCCGGACGGAGTCTACGAGCAGTACTTC.

This clonotype was seen only a few times. The rearrangement links TRBV12-3 or TRBV12-4 to TRBJ2-7; D is ambiguous. This CDR3 region has 15 residues. Deletions cut 2 bases from V and 0 bases from J, with 11 bases between. The CDR3 spells CASSLSSYYSYEQYF. Here the CDR3 DNA reads TGTGCCAGCAGTTTAAGTAGCTATTACTCCTACGAGCAGTACTTC.

The table lists this clonotype with many counts. This chain links TRBV7-2 with TRBJ2-7; 7 bases map to TRBD2. The CDR3 loop spans 14 amino acids. CDR1 and CDR2 (germline): SGHTA, FQGNSA. The J segment lost 2 bases and the V segment lost 6 bases, leaving 7 bases of the junction unmatched. The CDR3 region is CASSKWTSTYEQYF. As DNA, the CDR3 is TGTGCCAGCAGTAAGTGGACTAGTACCTACGAGCAGTACTTC.

This clonotype was seen a handful of times. The V call is TRBV4-3, the J call TRBJ1-1, with TRBD1 as a possible D gene (6 bases). V lost 1 base to trimming and J lost 8 bases, with 11 bases between them. There are 13 residues in the CDR3. Germline loops: CDR1 LGHNA, CDR2 YSLEER. The CDR3 spells CASSQGWGAEAFF. The CDR3 DNA reads as TGCGCCAGCAGCCAAGGATGGGGGGCGGAAGCTTTCTTT.

This clonotype was observed a few times. The CDR3 sequence: CASSQFLAPDEQFF. The CDR3 DNA reads as TGCGCCAGCAGCCAATTTCTAGCTCCGGATGAGCAGTTCTTC. The rearrangement joins TRBV4-3 to TRBJ2-1, with D possibly matching TRBD2 (5 bases). The CDR3 totals 14 residues. In germline, CDR1 is LGHNA, CDR2 YSLEER. V was trimmed by 2 bases and J by 8 bases, leaving 13 bases between them.

Ten or more counts support this clonotype. CDR3 nucleotide sequence: TGCAGTGCCGGCACCACTAGCGGGGGGCTCTACAATGAGCAGTTCTTC. Its protein product is CSAGTTSGGLYNEQFF. The chain uses TRBV20-1 and TRBJ2-1; TRBD2 aligns across 12 bases. The V and J ends lost 6 bases and 3 bases, in that order; junction bases with no gene match: 9. Germline loops: CDR1 DFQATT, CDR2 SNEGSKA (reference sequence). The CDR3 spans 16 residues.

This clonotype showed up just a few times. The CDR3 reads CSARDGKVREQFF. CDR3 DNA: TGCAGTGCTAGGGACGGAAAAGTTAGAGAGCAGTTCTTC. The V gene is TRBV20-1, the J gene TRBJ2-1; D uncertain. Germline V lookup: CDR1 DFQATT, CDR2 SNEGSKA (reference sequence). This CDR3 region has 13 residues. Trimming left V 3 bases short and J 10 bases short, with 16 bases between.

This clonotype has a count of ten or more. V gene TRBV5-1 combines with J gene TRBJ1-1; D is perhaps TRBD1 (6 bases). V lost 0 bases and J 1 base, leaving 7 bases between the germline ends. CDR3 length equals 14 residues. CDR1 is SGHRS and CDR2 is YFSETQ in the germline V gene. The CDR3 DNA reads as TGCGCCAGCAGCTTGGGGGACACGAACACTGAAGCTTTCTTT. It is translated as CASSLGDTNTEAFF. Combining the CDR3 with reference TRBV5-1 and TRBJ1-1 gives the whole variable domain KAGVTQTPRYLIKTRGQQVTLSCSPISGHRSVSWYQQTPGQGLQFLFEYFSETQRNKGNFPGRFSGRQFSNSRSEMNVSTLELGDSALYLCASSLGDTNTEAFFGQGTRLTVV.

This clonotype was found many times. The rearrangement uses TRBV12-3 or TRBV12-4 and TRBJ1-5, with D uncertain. The germline V and J ends were trimmed by 2 bases and 11 bases, with 10 bases remaining between them. The CDR3 contains 12 residues. The CDR3 reads CASSLQAGTQHF. The CDR3, as DNA: TGTGCCAGCAGTTTACAAGCAGGTACCCAGCATTTT.

This clonotype was observed at least ten times. The chain's CDR3 is CAIKGAGTEAFF. In DNA, the CDR3 is TGTGCCATCAAAGGGGCCGGCACTGAAGCTTTCTTT. The rearrangement links TRBV10-3 to TRBJ1-1; D perhaps matches TRBD1 (5 bases). V was shortened by 7 bases and J by 4 bases, with 10 bases between the two germline ends. Per the germline V gene, CDR1 is ENHRY and CDR2 is SYGVKD. The CDR3 runs to 12 residues.

The chain is built from TRBV2 and TRBJ2-5; TRBD2 aligns across 10 bases. There are 16 residues in the CDR3. Germline V lookup: CDR1 SNHLY, CDR2 FYNNEI. The ends lost 8 bases at V and 1 base at J; junction bases unmatched: 10. CDR3 amino acids: CASHGRERGGQETQYF. In DNA form, the CDR3 reads TGTGCCAGCCACGGAAGGGAGCGGGGGGGCCAAGAGACCCAGTACTTC.

There are a few counts of this clonotype. This chain uses TRBV12-3 or TRBV12-4 with TRBJ2-7; 12 nucleotides agree with TRBD2. V trimming: 2 bases; J trimming: 2 bases; junction bases outside the gene matches: 4. The CDR3 is made up of 16 amino acids. Here the CDR3 reads CASSLSLAGGAYEQYF. The CDR3 DNA reads as TGTGCCAGCAGTTTATCACTAGCGGGGGGAGCCTACGAGCAGTACTTC.

This clonotype was counted a few times. The chain joins TRBV20-1 to TRBJ1-5, with D perhaps matching TRBD1 (5 bases). CDR1 DFQATT and CDR2 SNEGSKA come from the germline V gene (reference sequence). The V end lost 6 bases, the J end lost 7 bases, and 22 bases lay between the germline ends. The CDR3 totals 15 residues. The chain's CDR3 is CSAPESVREGQPQHF. CDR3 DNA sequence: TGCAGTGCGCCAGAGAGTGTCAGGGAGGGGCAGCCCCAGCATTTT.